The T cell receptor (beta chain) under discussion was sequenced for a study of T cells after yellow fever vaccination. Study in general: The fractions with low cell numbers were processed using SMART-Seq v4 Ultra Low Input.

TCR cDNA, made by 5'RACE template switching, carried an added universal primer site and UMIs. TCRdb redid the calling of the 5' RACE reads with MiXCR, one entry per CDR3 protein. Seen here are 350,000 or so distinct CDR3 sequences, 7% to 9% observed once, and the top ten hold 17%. Study findings and constraints: Few clonotypes appeared in both CD4 and CD8 compartments. Repertoires sorted by FACS could include abundant clonotypes that are contaminants from the bulk population.

Germline values: CDR1 SQVTM, CDR2 ANQGSEA. With V trimmed by 4 bases and J by 6 bases, 5 bases remained unmatched. The CDR3 is made up of 13 amino acids. With respect to this clonotype: Its target is not known.

The sample consisted of PBMCs, taken roughly 46 days after the first yellow fever vaccination. This rearrangement joins TRBV29-1 to TRBJ2-2, with TRBD1 matching 7 bases. This sequence originates from a young man who received the YFV17D yellow fever vaccine. The CDR3 DNA sequence: TGCAGCGTTGCAGACAGGGTATCCGGGGAGCTGTTTTTT. Its translation: CSVADRVSGELFF.